This T cell receptor (beta chain) is drawn from a study of patients and donors after allogeneic stem cell transplantation. TCRdb reprocessed the RT-PCR reads with MiXCR, giving one entry per CDR3 protein. Found here are approximately 410,000 distinct CDR3 sequences, roughly 16% of them singletons; the top ten hold less than 8.5%. The germline gives CDR1 SGHVS, CDR2 FQNEAQ. The CDR3 sequence is 14 residues long. Trimming pared 5 bases from V and 5 bases from J, leaving 12 bases between. Material for sequencing was blood, either unsorted or a sorted T cell fraction (not recorded which). The V and J genes are TRBV7-8 and TRBJ1-4; D remains unclear. This receptor was obtained from a human donor who was either an allogeneic HSCT recipient or a stem cell or donor lymphocyte infusion donor (not recorded which). It is not recorded whose cells these are; they may come from a transplant donor. CDR3 in DNA: TGTGCCAGCAGCCCCGGCTCCGGAAATGAAAAACTGTTTTTT. This encodes CASSPGSGNEKLFF.